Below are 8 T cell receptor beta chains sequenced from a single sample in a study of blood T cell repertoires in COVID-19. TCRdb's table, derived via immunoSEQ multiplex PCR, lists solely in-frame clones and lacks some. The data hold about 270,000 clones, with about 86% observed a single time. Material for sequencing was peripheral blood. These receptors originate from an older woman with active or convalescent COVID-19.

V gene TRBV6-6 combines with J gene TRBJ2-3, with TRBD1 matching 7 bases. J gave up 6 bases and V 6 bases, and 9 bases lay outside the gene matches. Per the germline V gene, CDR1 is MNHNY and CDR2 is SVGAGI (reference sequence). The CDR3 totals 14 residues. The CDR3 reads CASSSRGPEDTQYF. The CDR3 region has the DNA TGTGCCAGCAGCTCAAGGGGGCCGGAGGATACGCAGTATTTT.

In DNA, the CDR3 is TGTGCCATAGCGGGGGGGCCAAGAACCTACAATGAGCAGTTCTTC. Its translation is CAIAGGPRTYNEQFF. The J gene is TRBJ2-1, the V gene TRBV7-9; TRBD2 matches 11 bases. With V trimmed by 10 bases and J by 2 bases, 7 bases remained unmatched. The CDR3 totals 15 residues. Looked up from germline, CDR1 is SEHNR and CDR2 is FQNEAQ (reference sequence).

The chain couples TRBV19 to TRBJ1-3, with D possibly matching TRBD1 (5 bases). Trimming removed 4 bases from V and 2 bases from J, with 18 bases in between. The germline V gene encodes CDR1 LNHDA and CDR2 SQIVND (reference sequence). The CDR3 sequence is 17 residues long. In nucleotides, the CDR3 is TGTGCCAGTAGTACCTCAGGGACTTTGGTGGCTGGAAACACCATATATTTT. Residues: CASSTSGTLVAGNTIYF.

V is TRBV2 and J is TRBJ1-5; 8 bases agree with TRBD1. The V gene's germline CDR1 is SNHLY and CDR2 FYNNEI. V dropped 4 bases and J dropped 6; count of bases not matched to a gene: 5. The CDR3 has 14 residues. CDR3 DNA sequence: TGTGCCAGCAGTGCGCAGGGGGCCAGTCAGCCCCAGCATTTT. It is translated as CASSAQGASQPQHF.

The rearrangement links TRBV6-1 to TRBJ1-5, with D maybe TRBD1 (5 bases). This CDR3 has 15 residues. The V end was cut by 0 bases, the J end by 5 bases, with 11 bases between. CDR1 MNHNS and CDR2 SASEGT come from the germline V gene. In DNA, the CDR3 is TGTGCCAGCAGTGAAGCAGGGGTAGGCGATCAGCCCCAGCATTTT. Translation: CASSEAGVGDQPQHF.

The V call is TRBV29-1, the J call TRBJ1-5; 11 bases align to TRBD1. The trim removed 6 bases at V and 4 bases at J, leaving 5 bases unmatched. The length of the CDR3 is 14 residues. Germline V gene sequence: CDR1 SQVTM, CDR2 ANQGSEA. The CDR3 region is CSVGQGVPNQPQHF. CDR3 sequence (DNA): TGCAGCGTGGGACAGGGGGTTCCAAATCAGCCCCAGCATTTT.

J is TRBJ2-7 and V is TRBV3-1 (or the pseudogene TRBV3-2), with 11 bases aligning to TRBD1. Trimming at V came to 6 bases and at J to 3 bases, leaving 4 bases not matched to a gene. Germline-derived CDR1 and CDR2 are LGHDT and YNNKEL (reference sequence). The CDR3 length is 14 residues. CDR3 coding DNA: TGTGCCAGCAGTGCCGGGACAGGGGGCTACGAGCAGTACTTC. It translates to CASSAGTGGYEQYF.

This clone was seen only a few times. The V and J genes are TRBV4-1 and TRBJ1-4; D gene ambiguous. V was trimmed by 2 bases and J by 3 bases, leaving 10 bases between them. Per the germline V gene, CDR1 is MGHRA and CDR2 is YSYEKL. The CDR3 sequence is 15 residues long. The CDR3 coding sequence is TGCGCCAGCAGCCAACCGCGATTGGCTAATGAAAAACTGTTTTTT. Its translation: CASSQPRLANEKLFF.